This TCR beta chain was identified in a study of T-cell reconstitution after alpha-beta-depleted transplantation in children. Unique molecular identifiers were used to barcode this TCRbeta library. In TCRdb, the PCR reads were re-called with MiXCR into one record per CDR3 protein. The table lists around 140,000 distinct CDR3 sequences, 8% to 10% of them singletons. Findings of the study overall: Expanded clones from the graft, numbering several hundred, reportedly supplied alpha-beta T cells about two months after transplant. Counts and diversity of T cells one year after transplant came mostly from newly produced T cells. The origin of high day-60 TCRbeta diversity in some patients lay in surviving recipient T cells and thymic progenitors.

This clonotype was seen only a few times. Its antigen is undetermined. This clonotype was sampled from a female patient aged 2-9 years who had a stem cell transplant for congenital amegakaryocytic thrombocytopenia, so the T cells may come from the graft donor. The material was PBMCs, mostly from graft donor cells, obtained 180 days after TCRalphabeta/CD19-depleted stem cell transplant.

CDR3 nucleotides: TGTGCCACCAGCAGAGTGGGGCCGGGGGCTGGACGCACAGATACGCAGTATTTT. This encodes CATSRVGPGAGRTDTQYF. The chain has TRBV15 and TRBJ2-3, with D perhaps TRBD1 or TRBD2 (6 bases each). Germline V gives CDR1 LNHNV, CDR2 YYDKDF (reference sequence). CDR3 size: 18 residues. Trimming shortened V by 1 base and J by 1 base, and 18 bases separated the two germline ends.